The 29 T cell receptor beta chains below were found in one sample sequenced in a study of shared clonotypes between healthy human individuals. TCRdb's table, derived via immunoSEQ multiplex PCR, lists solely in-frame clones and lacks some. The sample holds approximately 530,000 clones, approximately 94% seen once. The sample taken for sequencing was naive CD4+ T cells sorted from blood. The subset was: CD45RA+ positively selected. Receptor source: a woman aged 25 to 39 in good health.

The V gene is TRBV2, the J gene TRBJ1-4; 8 nucleotides line up with TRBD1. The trim removed 6 bases at V and 7 bases at J, leaving 10 bases unmatched. Germline V gene data show CDR1 as SNHLY and CDR2 as FYNNEI. The CDR3 covers 15 residues. The CDR3 DNA reads as TGTGCCAGCAGAGAACAGGGGGTTAAGGGTGAAAAACTGTTTTTT. Protein sequence: CASREQGVKGEKLFF.

This clone was detected once. The chain couples TRBV2 to TRBJ2-1, with 13 bases that match TRBD2. J gave up 9 bases and V 5 bases, and 1 base lay outside the gene matches. This CDR3 contains 13 residues. CDR1 and CDR2 from the germline V gene are SNHLY and FYNNEI. The CDR3 region has the DNA TGTGCCAGCAGTTGGACTAGCGGGGGTGAGCAGTTCTTC. It yields the protein CASSWTSGGEQFF.

This chain links TRBV6-1 with TRBJ2-7, with TRBD1 matching over 7 bases. The CDR3 length is 13 residues. Germline CDR1 and CDR2: MNHNS and SASEGT. Unmatched junction bases numbered 5, after V lost 7 bases and J lost 2 bases. The CDR3 DNA is TGTGCCAGCACGGGACAGTTGGCCTACGAGCAGTACTTC. It translates to CASTGQLAYEQYF.

The chain is built from TRBV29-1 and TRBJ2-1, with 13 bases matching TRBD2. This CDR3 has 14 amino acids. CDR1 is SQVTM, CDR2 ANQGSEA, per germline. V was clipped by 7 bases and J by 8 bases; unmatched bases: 8. The CDR3 nucleotides are TGCAGCGACCTGGGACTAGCGGGAACTGATGAGCAGTTCTTC. This gives the protein CSDLGLAGTDEQFF.

The chain couples TRBV19 to TRBJ1-5, with D perhaps TRBD1 (6 bases). This CDR3 is 14 amino acids long. Trimming took off 9 bases at V and 0 bases at J, with 12 bases between the two ends. Germline V gene data show CDR1 as LNHDA and CDR2 as SQIVND (reference sequence). CDR3 DNA: TGTGCCAGCATGGACAGCCATAGCAATCAGCCCCAGCATTTT. It codes for CASMDSHSNQPQHF.

The chain joins TRBV5-1 to TRBJ2-1; 11 bases align to TRBD2. The J segment lost 7 bases and the V segment lost 2 bases, leaving 5 bases of the junction unmatched. Germline V gene sequence: CDR1 SGHRS, CDR2 YFSETQ. The CDR3 consists of 15 residues. CDR3 sequence reads: CASSFRLAGSNEQFF. Written as DNA, the CDR3 is TGCGCCAGCAGCTTCCGACTAGCGGGGTCAAATGAGCAGTTCTTC.

The CDR3 DNA reads TGTGCCAGCAGCTTTTTGAACACCGGGGAGCTGTTTTTT. Translation: CASSFLNTGELFF. This chain links TRBV11-2 with TRBJ2-2; unclear D gene. The ends were cut back, 3 bases at V and 1 base at J, with 3 bases in the middle. In germline, CDR1 is SGHAT, CDR2 FQNNGV. The CDR3 has 13 amino acids.

The chain carries TRBV13 and TRBJ1-1, with D perhaps matching TRBD1 (5 bases). V dropped 8 bases and J dropped 2 bases, with 6 bases sitting between them. CDR1 is PRHDT, CDR2 FYEKMQ, per germline (reference sequence). The CDR3 loop spans 11 amino acids. The CDR3 nucleotides are TGTGCCAGCGGGGGTAACACTGAAGCTTTCTTT. The encoded protein is CASGGNTEAFF. The full variable domain, its missing parts supplied by reference TRBV13 and TRBJ1-1, is AAGVIQSPRHLIKEKRETATLKCYPIPRHDTVYWYQQGPGQDPQFLISFYEKMQSDKGSIPDRFSAQQFSDYHSELNMSSLELGDSALYFCASGGNTEAFFGQGTRLTVV.

This chain joins TRBV2 and TRBJ1-5, with 9 bases matching TRBD1. Germline V CDR1 and CDR2: SNHLY, FYNNEI. V was clipped by 6 bases and J by 4 bases; unmatched bases: 4. The CDR3 spans 14 residues. The CDR3 loop is CASSLGTGNQPQHF. The CDR3 DNA reads as TGTGCCAGCAGCCTCGGGACAGGGAATCAGCCCCAGCATTTT.

The chain couples TRBV6-6 to TRBJ1-5; D is uncertain. Germline CDR1 reads MNHNY; CDR2 reads SVGAGI (reference sequence). Trimming left V 5 bases short and J 3 bases short, with 8 bases between. This CDR3 contains 13 residues. CDR3 DNA sequence: TGTGCCAGCAGTAGTACGGTCAATCAGCCCCAGCATTTT. As protein: CASSSTVNQPQHF.

The chain uses TRBV18 and TRBJ2-3, with D perhaps TRBD2 (5 bases). CDR1 and CDR2 (germline): KGHSH, LQKENI. V lost 6 bases, J lost 2 bases, and 15 bases lay in between. There are 15 residues in the CDR3. The DNA of the CDR3 is TGTGCCAGCTCCCTCGAAGGGAGAGTCACAGATACGCAGTATTTT. Its translation is CASSLEGRVTDTQYF.

The chain couples TRBV10-3 to TRBJ2-3; TRBD2 aligns across 12 bases. CDR3 length: 16 amino acids. From germline, CDR1 is ENHRY and CDR2 SYGVKD. Germline trimming cut 5 bases from V and 3 bases from J; bases unmatched to any gene: 6. The DNA for the CDR3 is TGTGCCATCAGTAAGACTAGCGGGAGAACGACAGATACGCAGTATTTT. Translation: CAISKTSGRTTDTQYF.

J is TRBJ1-1 and V is TRBV4-1, with D hard to call. The CDR3 loop spans 16 amino acids. Germline CDR1 MGHRA, CDR2 YSYEKL. The ends were cut back, 1 base at V and 1 base at J, with 13 bases in the middle. CDR3 region: CASSQVEAGQNTEAFF. The CDR3 DNA is TGCGCCAGCAGCCAAGTGGAGGCAGGCCAGAACACTGAAGCTTTCTTT.

This clone appeared a single time. The V gene is TRBV10-3, the J gene TRBJ2-7; D possibly matches TRBD1 or TRBD2 (5 bases each). This CDR3 has 15 residues. Germline CDR1 and CDR2: ENHRY and SYGVKD. The ends were cut back, 6 bases at V and 0 bases at J, with 15 bases in the middle. The CDR3 sequence: CAISPGAVSSYEQYF. CDR3 in DNA: TGTGCCATCAGCCCCGGGGCTGTTAGCTCCTACGAGCAGTACTTC.

The CDR3 sequence: CASSLTGPNTEAFF. The CDR3 bases are TGTGCCAGCAGCCTGACAGGGCCGAACACTGAAGCTTTCTTT. The V and J genes are TRBV7-4 and TRBJ1-1; 7 bases align to TRBD1. CDR3 size: 14 residues. CDR1 is SGHVT, CDR2 SQSDAQ, per germline. V lost 5 bases, J lost 1 base, and 4 bases stayed unmatched.

V gene TRBV15 combines with J gene TRBJ1-2; D may be TRBD1 (6 bases). Trimming cost V 1 base and J 8 bases, with 11 bases left between them. The CDR3 runs to 13 residues. CDR1 LNHNV and CDR2 YYDKDF come from the germline V gene (reference sequence). The CDR3 is CATSRVAGGGYTF. The CDR3 nucleotides read TGTGCCACCAGCAGAGTAGCCGGGGGCGGCTACACCTTC. Supplemented by reference TRBV15 and TRBJ1-2, the full variable domain reads DAMVIQNPRYQVTQFGKPVTLSCSQTLNHNVMYWYQQKSSQAPKLLFHYYDKDFNNEADTPDNFQSRRPNTSFCFLDIRSPGLGDTAMYLCATSRVAGGGYTFGSGTRLTVV.

This sequence joins TRBV19 and TRBJ1-1, with TRBD1 identical over 8 bases. This CDR3 is built from 16 residues. V gave up 5 bases and J gave up 2 bases; unmatched junction bases: 10. CDR1 and CDR2 from the germline V gene are LNHDA and SQIVND (reference sequence). CDR3 residues: CASSPWRQGSNTEAFF. Here the CDR3 DNA reads TGTGCCAGTAGTCCATGGAGACAGGGGTCTAACACTGAAGCTTTCTTT.

The sample holds one count of this clone. The chain has TRBV19 and TRBJ2-3, with TRBD2 matching over 8 bases. Per the germline V gene, CDR1 is LNHDA and CDR2 is SQIVND (reference sequence). This CDR3 contains 14 residues. V gave up 4 bases and J gave up 5 bases; unmatched junction bases: 5. The CDR3 region is CASSRSGRRDTQYF. CDR3 DNA sequence: TGTGCCAGTAGTAGAAGCGGGAGAAGAGATACGCAGTATTTT.

DNA of the CDR3: TGTGCCAGCAGCTTACTAGCGGGGGTCACCTACGAGCAGTACTTC. This gives the protein CASSLLAGVTYEQYF. V and J are TRBV11-2 and TRBJ2-7; TRBD2 agrees at 10 bases. The CDR3 consists of 15 residues. The germline V gene encodes CDR1 SGHAT and CDR2 FQNNGV. V lost 2 bases to trimming and J lost 2 bases; unmatched junction nucleotides: 3.

This clone was counted once. The chain couples TRBV7-6 to TRBJ1-1; TRBD1 might be the D (6 bases). The CDR3 extends over 17 amino acids. CDR1 and CDR2 from the germline V gene are SGHVS and FNYEAQ. Between the trimmed V and J ends, which lost 6 bases and 1 base, there was a span of 21 bases. The CDR3 region has the DNA TGTGCCAGCAGGAAGAGCGGTGTAGGGGGACCGAACACTGAAGCTTTCTTT. It codes for CASRKSGVGGPNTEAFF.

The chain is built from TRBV6-1 and TRBJ1-1; no clear D. Germline-derived CDR1 and CDR2 are MNHNS and SASEGT. The germline V and J ends were trimmed by 7 bases and 2 bases, with 11 bases remaining between them. This CDR3 has 13 amino acids. CDR3 sequence: CASIETVNTEAFF. CDR3 DNA: TGTGCCAGCATTGAGACTGTTAACACTGAAGCTTTCTTT.

This sequence joins TRBV19 and TRBJ2-2, with D perhaps TRBD1 or TRBD2 (5 bases each). Germline V gives CDR1 LNHDA, CDR2 SQIVND (reference sequence). Trimming shortened V by 1 base and J by 2 bases, and 11 bases separated the two germline ends. The CDR3 consists of 16 residues. CDR3 loop: CASSIGDRLNTGELFF. Here the CDR3 DNA reads TGTGCCAGTAGTATAGGAGACAGACTAAACACCGGGGAGCTGTTTTTT.

This clone was recorded only once. The rearrangement uses TRBV19 and TRBJ1-4; D uncertain. The germline V gene has CDR1 LNHDA and CDR2 SQIVND (reference sequence). Trimming took 6 bases from V and 4 from J, leaving 9 bases between them. CDR3 length equals 13 residues. CDR3 in amino acids: CASSPAGNEKLFF. CDR3 in DNA: TGTGCCAGTAGCCCCGCGGGTAATGAAAAACTGTTTTTT.

The J gene is TRBJ2-5, the V gene TRBV11-2; TRBD2 aligns across 9 bases. This CDR3 spans 14 amino acids. The junction had 6 bases not matched to a gene; V was cut back by 4 bases and J by 6 bases. Germline-derived CDR1 and CDR2 are SGHAT and FQNNGV. CDR3 sequence reads: CASSSGSGRKTQYF. CDR3 coding DNA: TGTGCCAGCAGCTCGGGTAGCGGGAGAAAGACCCAGTACTTC.

CDR3 region: CASSLTITRQYF. The CDR3 bases are TGTGCCAGCAGCTTGACCATTACCCGACAGTATTTT. The chain recombines TRBV11-2 with TRBJ2-3; unclear D gene. CDR3 size: 12 residues. CDR1 SGHAT and CDR2 FQNNGV come from the germline V gene. The V end lost 3 bases, the J end lost 12 bases, and 13 bases lay between the germline ends.

This clone was recorded only once. The chain combines TRBV5-1 with TRBJ2-7; D gene uncertain. Trimming took 4 bases from V and 2 from J, leaving 13 bases between them. The CDR3 totals 14 residues. Germline V gene data show CDR1 as SGHRS and CDR2 as YFSETQ. CDR3: CASSNPTGTYEQYF. The CDR3 nucleotides are TGCGCCAGCAGCAACCCGACTGGAACCTACGAGCAGTACTTC.

The genes are TRBV19 and TRBJ1-5; the D gene is possibly TRBD1 (5 bases). Looked up from germline, CDR1 is LNHDA and CDR2 is SQIVND (reference sequence). The CDR3 is 16 amino acids. The ends were cut back, 3 bases at V and 1 base at J, with 13 bases in the middle. The CDR3 region has the DNA TGTGCCAGTAGTATTGGGTCAGGGCTAAGCAATCAGCCCCAGCATTTT. It encodes CASSIGSGLSNQPQHF.

The V gene is TRBV10-1, the J gene TRBJ2-7; 12 bases align to TRBD2. Germline CDR1 reads WNHNN; CDR2 reads SYGVQD (reference sequence). The CDR3 is made up of 14 amino acids. Trimming cost V 10 bases and J 2 bases; bases outside gene matches: 6. The CDR3 DNA sequence: TGCGCCACTGCTAGCGGGAGGGAACCCTACGAGCAGTACTTC. This codes for CATASGREPYEQYF.

The genes are TRBV4-1 and TRBJ2-1; D perhaps matches TRBD2 (5 bases). CDR3 length: 15 residues. Germline V lookup: CDR1 MGHRA, CDR2 YSYEKL. The ends were cut back, 1 base at V and 7 bases at J, with 14 bases in the middle. This CDR3 reads CASSQVVGGWNEQFF. The CDR3 DNA sequence: TGCGCCAGCAGCCAAGTTGTTGGCGGGTGGAATGAGCAGTTCTTC.